The 21 T cell receptor beta chains reported below all come from one sample, sequenced in a study of PD-L1 blockade in urothelial cancer. Described time point: pretreatment peripheral blood. The table came from immunoSEQ multiplex PCR; TCRdb's copy has only in-frame clones and leaves some out. The table includes around 63,000 clones, about 81% detected once. The sequencing here drew on PBMCs, taken around atezolizumab (anti-PD-L1) treatment. The source is a man between 65 and 85 years old with urothelial cancer.

The chain has TRBV7-9 and TRBJ1-5; the D is unclear. V gave up 1 base and J gave up 3 bases, with 10 bases separating them. Germline V gene sequence: CDR1 SEHNR, CDR2 FQNEAQ (reference sequence). The CDR3 sequence is 15 residues long. This chain's CDR3 is CASSLGNGDNQPQHF. Written as DNA, the CDR3 is TGTGCCAGCAGCTTAGGCAACGGAGACAATCAGCCCCAGCATTTT.

The V gene is TRBV18, the J gene TRBJ1-2; the D is unclear. V lost 6 bases, J lost 7 bases, and 30 bases lay in between. Germline assignment: CDR1 KGHSH and CDR2 LQKENI. This CDR3 is built from 18 residues. DNA for the CDR3: TGTGCCAGCTCTCCGCAGTCCGAACTCGGTAGGCGACTCGGTGGCTACACCTTC. It codes for CASSPQSELGRRLGGYTF.

This clone was seen only once. This rearrangement joins TRBV28 to TRBJ1-4; D unclear. Trimming pared 3 bases from V and 4 bases from J, leaving 6 bases between. The CDR3 consists of 13 residues. Germline CDR1 and CDR2: MDHEN and SYDVKM. The CDR3 protein is CASSFGINEKLFF. The CDR3 bases are TGTGCCAGCAGTTTCGGTATTAATGAAAAACTGTTTTTT.

This clone was recorded a few times. The V call is TRBV5-1, the J call TRBJ1-1; D gene unclear. CDR3 length: 14 residues. The ends were cut back, 7 bases at V and 3 bases at J, with 16 bases in the middle. Germline loops: CDR1 SGHRS, CDR2 YFSETQ. CDR3 protein: CASSPGFDDTEAFF. The CDR3 DNA reads as TGCGCCAGCTCCCCGGGGTTCGACGACACTGAAGCTTTCTTT.

DNA for the CDR3: TGTGCCAGCAGCTACGAACAGGGGGCCTTAACTGAAGCTTTCTTT. It translates to CASSYEQGALTEAFF. The V and J genes are TRBV4-2 and TRBJ1-1, with TRBD1 matching over 9 bases. Germline trimming cut 5 bases from V and 5 bases from J; bases unmatched to any gene: 9. This CDR3 is built from 15 residues. The germline V gene has CDR1 LGHNA and CDR2 YNFKEQ.

J is TRBJ2-7 and V is TRBV15, with 13 bases lining up with TRBD2. This CDR3 spans 16 amino acids. The germline CDR1 and CDR2 sequences are LNHNV and YYDKDF (reference sequence). With V trimmed by 1 base and J by 1 base, 1 base remained unmatched. The CDR3 DNA sequence: TGTGCCACCAGCAGAGGGACTAGCGGGGGATCCTACGAGCAGTACTTC. This codes for CATSRGTSGGSYEQYF.

This chain connects TRBV19 to TRBJ2-2; D is possibly TRBD2 (5 bases). The CDR3 runs to 14 residues. The V end lost 7 bases, the J end lost 4 bases, and 13 bases lay between the germline ends. Germline V lookup: CDR1 LNHDA, CDR2 SQIVND (reference sequence). CDR3 nucleotides: TGTGCCAGTATGGTCACTAGAGGCACCGGGGAGCTGTTTTTT. It translates to CASMVTRGTGELFF.

CDR3: CASSSGLAGDSYEQYF. The CDR3 DNA sequence: TGCGCCAGCAGCTCTGGACTAGCGGGTGACTCCTACGAGCAGTACTTC. The V gene is TRBV5-1, the J gene TRBJ2-7; 11 nucleotides align to TRBD2. V was pared by 3 bases and J by 0 bases, with 5 bases of the junction left unmatched. The CDR3 extends over 16 amino acids. CDR1 is SGHRS, CDR2 YFSETQ, per germline.

The chain combines TRBV5-5 with TRBJ2-5; perhaps TRBD2 as D (6 bases). The ends were cut back, 5 bases at V and 5 bases at J, with 13 bases in the middle. This CDR3 has 13 amino acids. From germline, CDR1 is SGHKS and CDR2 YYEKEE (reference sequence). Written as DNA, the CDR3 is TGTGCCAGCAGTAGCGGTTGGAGGGAGACCCAGTACTTC. Translating gives CASSSGWRETQYF.

This clone has just a few counts. V usage is TRBV25-1 and J usage is TRBJ2-3, with D perhaps TRBD2 (5 bases). CDR1 is MGHDK, CDR2 SYGVNS, per germline. The CDR3 spans 18 residues. Trimming took 3 bases from V and 1 from J, leaving 20 bases between them. CDR3 coding DNA: TGTGCCAGCAGTGATGCGGGTAGGGATAGAGTGGGCACAGATACGCAGTATTTT. It codes for CASSDAGRDRVGTDTQYF. Looking up the rest from reference TRBV25-1 and TRBJ2-3 gives the full variable domain: EADIYQTPRYLVIGTGKKITLECSQTMGHDKMYWYQQDPGMELHLIHYSYGVNSTEKGDLSSESTVSRIRTEHFPLTLESARPSHTSQYLCASSDAGRDRVGTDTQYFGPGTRLTVL.

The chain recombines TRBV20-1 with TRBJ2-5, with D uncertain. CDR1 is DFQATT, CDR2 SNEGSKA, per germline (reference sequence). The CDR3 consists of 11 residues. The V end lost 4 bases, the J end lost 3 bases, and 6 bases lay between the germline ends. CDR3: CSATDKETQYF. CDR3 DNA: TGCAGTGCTACCGACAAAGAGACCCAGTACTTC.

Only a few counts were recorded for this clone. This rearrangement joins TRBV7-2 to TRBJ2-3; 8 bases are shared with TRBD2. V lost 5 bases and J lost 6; bases outside the gene matches: 16. This CDR3 has 17 amino acids. Per germline, CDR1 SGHTA and CDR2 FQGNSA. The CDR3 bases are TGTGCCAGCAGCCCACCCCCCAGCGGGAGTCTCACGGATACGCAGTATTTT. Translating it yields CASSPPPSGSLTDTQYF.

The rearrangement joins TRBV5-6 to TRBJ1-5; 9 bases map to TRBD1. The J segment lost 4 bases and the V segment lost 4 bases, leaving 6 bases of the junction unmatched. There are 15 residues in the CDR3. Per germline, CDR1 SGHDT and CDR2 YYEEEE. The CDR3 bases are TGTGCCAGCAGCCAAGGACAGGGGATAAATCAGCCCCAGCATTTT. Amino acid sequence: CASSQGQGINQPQHF.

The chain links TRBV9 to TRBJ2-3; TRBD1 might be the D (5 bases). Trimming took 2 bases from V and 5 from J, leaving 12 bases between them. The CDR3 is 14 amino acids. In germline, CDR1 is SGDLS, CDR2 YYNGEE. CDR3 nucleotides: TGTGCCAGCAGCGTCAGGGTTGCTGAAGATACGCAGTATTTT. Its translation: CASSVRVAEDTQYF.

This clone occurred a few times. The rearrangement joins TRBV28 to TRBJ2-4; 11 bases are a match to TRBD1. CDR3 size: 14 residues. CDR1 is MDHEN, CDR2 SYDVKM, per germline. Unmatched junction bases numbered 6, after V lost 5 bases and J lost 9 bases. CDR3 loop: CASSPGTGGAIQYF. The DNA for the CDR3 is TGTGCCAGCAGTCCCGGGACAGGGGGAGCCATTCAGTACTTC.

The V call is TRBV7-2, the J call TRBJ1-2, with 11 nucleotides matching TRBD1. The CDR3 runs to 14 residues. The V segment lost 5 bases and the J segment 8 bases; nucleotides outside the gene matches: 7. Per the germline V gene, CDR1 is SGHTA and CDR2 is FQGNSA. CDR3 region: CASSQGQGDGGYTF. CDR3 bases: TGTGCCAGCAGCCAGGGACAGGGGGACGGCGGCTACACCTTC.

The chain is built from TRBV11-2 and TRBJ1-1; D unclear. The germline CDR1 and CDR2 sequences are SGHAT and FQNNGV. V gave up 4 bases and J gave up 4 bases, with 10 bases separating them. This CDR3 contains 13 residues. The CDR3 DNA follows: TGTGCCAGCAGCTCCTTCGTCGGCACTGAAGCTTTCTTT. Amino acid sequence: CASSSFVGTEAFF.

The chain uses TRBV4-3 and TRBJ1-4, with a weak D call TRBD1 (5 bases). CDR3 length equals 13 residues. Deletions cut 6 bases from V and 5 bases from J, with 10 bases between. Germline CDR1 LGHNA, CDR2 YSLEER. In DNA form, the CDR3 reads TGCGCCAGCAGTCGACAGAAAAATGAAAAACTGTTTTTT. Its translation: CASSRQKNEKLFF.

The chain carries TRBV27 and TRBJ2-7; TRBD2 aligns across 10 bases. Germline V gives CDR1 MNHEY, CDR2 SMNVEV (reference sequence). The CDR3 runs 15 residues. V gave up 0 bases and J gave up 7 bases; unmatched junction bases: 6. The CDR3 protein is CASSLSLAGVGEQYF. For the CDR3, the DNA is TGTGCCAGCAGTTTATCGCTAGCGGGAGTGGGAGAGCAGTACTTC.

This clone was seen only a few times. The chain is built from TRBV6-6 and TRBJ2-1; D might be TRBD1 (7 bases). This CDR3 comprises 16 residues. Trimming cost V 0 bases and J 8 bases, with 17 bases left between them. Looked up from germline, CDR1 is MNHNY and CDR2 is SVGAGI (reference sequence). The CDR3 region has the DNA TGTGCCAGCAGTTACTCGGAGCGGGCCCAGGGGGATGAGCAGTTCTTC. Translating gives CASSYSERAQGDEQFF.

The genes are TRBV19 and TRBJ2-6, with D possibly matching TRBD1 (5 bases). The CDR3 sequence is 17 residues long. CDR1 is LNHDA and CDR2 is SQIVND in the germline V gene (reference sequence). The V gene lost 6 bases and the J gene lost 1 base, with 16 bases spanning the gap. CDR3 DNA sequence: TGTGCCAGTAGAGCTGGAAGGGGCGCGTCTGGGGCCAACGTCCTGACTTTC. Encoded protein: CASRAGRGASGANVLTF.